This T cell receptor beta chain was captured by sequencing in a study of shared clonotypes between healthy human individuals. Points from the study as a whole: Sequencing depth was predicted to influence how clonotypes are shared among donors. In having few donors, the study represented limited genetic and exposure-history diversity.

This clone was seen once. As yet, its antigen is unknown. The germline CDR1 and CDR2 sequences are SEHNR and FQNEAQ (reference sequence). The CDR3 is made up of 15 amino acids. V shed 4 bases and J 4 bases; nucleotides not matched to a gene: 4. Splitting of each subset's genomic DNA was done evenly across several immunoSEQ plates. Each sorted subset replicate got 200 ng genomic DNA, 25,000 to 30,000 genomes. The repertoire was sequenced with immunoSEQ multiplex PCR; TCRdb's copy has only in-frame clones and lacks some. The data hold under 600,000 clones, with roughly 97% observed a single time. The rearrangement links TRBV7-9 to TRBJ1-4, with 9 bases fitting TRBD1. Sequenced sample: naive CD4+ T cells sorted from blood. Subset here: CD45RA+ positively selected. This clonotype originated in a woman in her thirties in good health. The chain's CDR3 is CASSSDRGINEKLFF. The CDR3 coding sequence is TGTGCCAGCAGCTCCGACAGGGGGATTAATGAAAAACTGTTTTTT.